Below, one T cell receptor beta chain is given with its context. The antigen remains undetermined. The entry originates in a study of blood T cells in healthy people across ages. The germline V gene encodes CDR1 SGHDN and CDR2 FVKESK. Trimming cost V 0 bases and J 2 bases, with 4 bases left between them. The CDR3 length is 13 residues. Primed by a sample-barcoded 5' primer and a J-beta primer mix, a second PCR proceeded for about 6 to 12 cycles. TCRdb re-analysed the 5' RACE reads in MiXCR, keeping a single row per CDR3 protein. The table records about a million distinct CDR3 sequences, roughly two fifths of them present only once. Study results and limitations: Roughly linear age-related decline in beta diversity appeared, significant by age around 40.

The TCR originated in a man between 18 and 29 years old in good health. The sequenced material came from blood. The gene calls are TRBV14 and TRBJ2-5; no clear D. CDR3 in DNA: TGTGCCAGCAGCCAAGAGGATCAAGAGACCCAGTACTTC. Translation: CASSQEDQETQYF. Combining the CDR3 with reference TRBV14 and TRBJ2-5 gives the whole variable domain EAGVTQFPSHSVIEKGQTVTLRCDPISGHDNLYWYRRVMGKEIKFLLHFVKESKQDESGMPNNRFLAERTGGTYSTLKVQPAELEDSGVYFCASSQEDQETQYFGPGTRLLVL.